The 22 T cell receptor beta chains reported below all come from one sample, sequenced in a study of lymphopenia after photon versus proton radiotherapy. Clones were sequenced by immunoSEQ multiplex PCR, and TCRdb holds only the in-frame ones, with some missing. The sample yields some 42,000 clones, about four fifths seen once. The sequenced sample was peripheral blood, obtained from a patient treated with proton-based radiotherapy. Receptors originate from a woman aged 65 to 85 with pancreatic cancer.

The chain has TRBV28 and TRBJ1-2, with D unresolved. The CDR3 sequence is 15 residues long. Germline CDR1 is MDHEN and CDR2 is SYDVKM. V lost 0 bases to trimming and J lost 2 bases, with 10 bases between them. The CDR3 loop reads CASSLWGQTNYGYTF. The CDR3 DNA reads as TGTGCCAGCAGTTTATGGGGCCAGACCAACTATGGCTACACCTTC.

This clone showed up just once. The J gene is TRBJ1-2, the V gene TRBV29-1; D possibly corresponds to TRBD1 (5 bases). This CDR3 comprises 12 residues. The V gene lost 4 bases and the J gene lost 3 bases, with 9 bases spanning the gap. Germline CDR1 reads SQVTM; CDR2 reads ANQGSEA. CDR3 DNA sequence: TGCAGCGTTGGACCGGGGGACTATGGCTACACCTTC. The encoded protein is CSVGPGDYGYTF.

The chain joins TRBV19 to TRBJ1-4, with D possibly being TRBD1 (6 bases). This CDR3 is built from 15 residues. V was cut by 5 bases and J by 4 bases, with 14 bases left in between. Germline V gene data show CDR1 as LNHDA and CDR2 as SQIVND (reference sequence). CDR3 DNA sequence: TGTGCCAGTAGTGGACCGACAGGAGTTAATGAAAAACTGTTTTTT. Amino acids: CASSGPTGVNEKLFF.

The CDR3 sequence is CASSQVLAGHGGELFF. The CDR3 nucleotides read TGTGCCAGCAGCCAAGTACTAGCGGGACACGGCGGGGAGCTGTTTTTT. The V and J genes are TRBV14 and TRBJ2-2; TRBD2 matches 10 bases. CDR3 length: 16 residues. With V trimmed by 1 base and J by 7 bases, 6 bases remained unmatched. Germline CDR1 and CDR2: SGHDN and FVKESK.

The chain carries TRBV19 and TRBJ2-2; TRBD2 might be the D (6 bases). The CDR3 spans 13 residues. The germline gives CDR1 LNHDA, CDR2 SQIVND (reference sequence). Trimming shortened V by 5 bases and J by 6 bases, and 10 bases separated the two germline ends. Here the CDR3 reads CASSGGWAGELFF. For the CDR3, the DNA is TGTGCCAGTAGTGGGGGGTGGGCCGGGGAGCTGTTTTTT.

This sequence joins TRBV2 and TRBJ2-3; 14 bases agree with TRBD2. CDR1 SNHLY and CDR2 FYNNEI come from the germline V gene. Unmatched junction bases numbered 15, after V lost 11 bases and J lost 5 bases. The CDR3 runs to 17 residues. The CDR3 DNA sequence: TGTGCCGCAGTAAAAGGGACTAGCGGGAGACAGTTAGATACGCAGTATTTT. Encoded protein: CAAVKGTSGRQLDTQYF. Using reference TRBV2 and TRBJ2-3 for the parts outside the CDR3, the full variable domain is EPEVTQTPSHQVTQMGQEVILRCVPISNHLYFYWYRQILGQKVEFLVSFYNNEISEKSEIFDDQFSVERPDGSNFTLKIRSTKLEDSAMYFCAAVKGTSGRQLDTQYFGPGTRLTVL.

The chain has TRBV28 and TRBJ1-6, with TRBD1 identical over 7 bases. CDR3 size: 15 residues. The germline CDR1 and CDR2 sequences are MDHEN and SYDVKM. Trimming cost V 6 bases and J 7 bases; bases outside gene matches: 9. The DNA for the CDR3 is TGTGCCAGCAGCGAGGACAGGATAGTAAATTCACCCCTCCACTTT. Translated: CASSEDRIVNSPLHF. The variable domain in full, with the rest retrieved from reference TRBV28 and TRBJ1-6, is DVKVTQSSRYLVKRTGEKVFLECVQDMDHENMFWYRQDPGLGLRLIYFSYDVKMKEKGDIPEGYSVSREKKERFSLILESASTNQTSMYLCASSEDRIVNSPLHFGNGTRLTVT.

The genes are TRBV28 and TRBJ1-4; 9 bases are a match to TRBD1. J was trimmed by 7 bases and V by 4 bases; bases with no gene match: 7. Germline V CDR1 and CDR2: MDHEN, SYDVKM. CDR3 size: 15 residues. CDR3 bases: TGTGCCAGCAGTTCCTCCGGGACAGGGTTTGAAAAACTGTTTTTT. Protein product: CASSSSGTGFEKLFF. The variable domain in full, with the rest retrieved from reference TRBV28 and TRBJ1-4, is DVKVTQSSRYLVKRTGEKVFLECVQDMDHENMFWYRQDPGLGLRLIYFSYDVKMKEKGDIPEGYSVSREKKERFSLILESASTNQTSMYLCASSSSGTGFEKLFFGSGTQLSVL.

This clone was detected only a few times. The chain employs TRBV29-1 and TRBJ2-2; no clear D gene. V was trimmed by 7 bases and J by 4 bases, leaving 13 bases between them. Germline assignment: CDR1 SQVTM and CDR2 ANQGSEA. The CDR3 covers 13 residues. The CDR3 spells CSANRALTGELFF. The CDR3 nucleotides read TGCAGCGCAAACCGGGCCCTCACCGGGGAGCTGTTTTTT.

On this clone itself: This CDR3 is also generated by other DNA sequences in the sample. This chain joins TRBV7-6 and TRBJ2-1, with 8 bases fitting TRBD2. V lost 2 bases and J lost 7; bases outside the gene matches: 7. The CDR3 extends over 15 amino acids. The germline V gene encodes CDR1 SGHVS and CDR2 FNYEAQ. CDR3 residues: CASSLTGGPDNEQFF. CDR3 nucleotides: TGTGCCAGCAGCTTAACGGGAGGGCCGGATAATGAGCAGTTCTTC.

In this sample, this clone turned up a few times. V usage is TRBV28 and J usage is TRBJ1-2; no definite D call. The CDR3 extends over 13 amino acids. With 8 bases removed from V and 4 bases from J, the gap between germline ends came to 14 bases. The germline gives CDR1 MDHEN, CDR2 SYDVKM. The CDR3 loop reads CASVSGIFYGYTF. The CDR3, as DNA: TGTGCCAGCGTATCGGGGATCTTCTATGGCTACACCTTC.

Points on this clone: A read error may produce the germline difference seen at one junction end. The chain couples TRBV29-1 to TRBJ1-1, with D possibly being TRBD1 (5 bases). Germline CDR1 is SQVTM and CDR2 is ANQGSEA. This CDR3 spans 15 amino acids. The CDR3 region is CSVEEDGGPVTEVFF. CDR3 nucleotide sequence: TGCAGCGTTGAAGAGGACGGGGGTCCCGTCACTGAAGTTTTCTTT.

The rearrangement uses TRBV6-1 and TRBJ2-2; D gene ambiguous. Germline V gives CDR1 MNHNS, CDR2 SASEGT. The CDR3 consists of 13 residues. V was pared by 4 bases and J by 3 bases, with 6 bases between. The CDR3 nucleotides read TGTGCCAGCAGTGTGGATGACACCGGGGAGCTGTTTTTT. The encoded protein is CASSVDDTGELFF.

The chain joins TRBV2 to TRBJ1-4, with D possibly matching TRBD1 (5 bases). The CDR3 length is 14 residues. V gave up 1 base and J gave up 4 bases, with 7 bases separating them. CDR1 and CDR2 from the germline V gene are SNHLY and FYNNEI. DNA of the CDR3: TGTGCCAGCAGTGAAGGGGGGATTAATGAAAAACTGTTTTTT. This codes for CASSEGGINEKLFF. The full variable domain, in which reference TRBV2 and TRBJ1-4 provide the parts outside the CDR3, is EPEVTQTPSHQVTQMGQEVILRCVPISNHLYFYWYRQILGQKVEFLVSFYNNEISEKSEIFDDQFSVERPDGSNFTLKIRSTKLEDSAMYFCASSEGGINEKLFFGSGTQLSVL.

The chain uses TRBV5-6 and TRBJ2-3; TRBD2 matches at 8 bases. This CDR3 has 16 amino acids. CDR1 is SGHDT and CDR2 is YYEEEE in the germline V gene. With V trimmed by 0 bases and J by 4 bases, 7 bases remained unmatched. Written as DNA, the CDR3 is TGTGCCAGCAGCTTGGAGGTTAGCGGGACTTCAGATACGCAGTATTTT. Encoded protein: CASSLEVSGTSDTQYF.

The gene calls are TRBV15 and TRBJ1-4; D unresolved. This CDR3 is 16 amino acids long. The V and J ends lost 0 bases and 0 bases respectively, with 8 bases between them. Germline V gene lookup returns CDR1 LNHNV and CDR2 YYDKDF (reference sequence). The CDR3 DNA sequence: TGTGCCACCAGCAGAGATTGGATTGCAACTAATGAAAAACTGTTTTTT. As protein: CATSRDWIATNEKLFF.

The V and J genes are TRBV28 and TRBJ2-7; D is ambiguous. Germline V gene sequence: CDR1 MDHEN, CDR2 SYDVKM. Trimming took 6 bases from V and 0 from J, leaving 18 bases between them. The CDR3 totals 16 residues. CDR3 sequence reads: CASSLFSTPISYEQYF. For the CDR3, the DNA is TGTGCCAGCAGCCTTTTTTCAACTCCAATCTCCTACGAGCAGTACTTC. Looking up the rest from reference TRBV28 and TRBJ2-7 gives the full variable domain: DVKVTQSSRYLVKRTGEKVFLECVQDMDHENMFWYRQDPGLGLRLIYFSYDVKMKEKGDIPEGYSVSREKKERFSLILESASTNQTSMYLCASSLFSTPISYEQYFGPGTRLTVT.

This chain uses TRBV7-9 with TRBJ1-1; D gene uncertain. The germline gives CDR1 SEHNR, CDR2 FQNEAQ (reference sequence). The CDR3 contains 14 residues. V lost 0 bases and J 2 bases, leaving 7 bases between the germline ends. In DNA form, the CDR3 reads TGTGCCAGCAGCTTAGCGGAGGGTAACACTGAAGCTTTCTTT. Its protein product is CASSLAEGNTEAFF.

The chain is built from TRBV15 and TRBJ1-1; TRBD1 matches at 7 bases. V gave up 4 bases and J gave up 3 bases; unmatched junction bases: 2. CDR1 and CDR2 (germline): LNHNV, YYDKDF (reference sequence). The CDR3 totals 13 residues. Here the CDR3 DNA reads TGTGCCACCAGCAAGGGGGCGGACACTGAAGCTTTCTTT. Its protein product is CATSKGADTEAFF.

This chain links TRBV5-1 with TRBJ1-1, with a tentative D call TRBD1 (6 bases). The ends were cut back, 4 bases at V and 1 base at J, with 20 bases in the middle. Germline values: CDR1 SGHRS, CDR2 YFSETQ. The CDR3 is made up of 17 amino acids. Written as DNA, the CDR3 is TGCGCCAGCAGCCCTGAGGTAGGGGGTATTGAGAACACTGAAGCTTTCTTT. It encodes CASSPEVGGIENTEAFF.

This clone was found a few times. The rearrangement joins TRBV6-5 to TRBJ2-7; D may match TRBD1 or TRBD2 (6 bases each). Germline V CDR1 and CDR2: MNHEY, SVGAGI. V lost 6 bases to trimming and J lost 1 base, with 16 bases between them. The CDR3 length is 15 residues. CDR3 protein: CASSEGQGTSYEQYF. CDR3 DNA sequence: TGTGCCAGCAGCGAGGGGCAGGGGACTTCCTACGAGCAGTACTTC.

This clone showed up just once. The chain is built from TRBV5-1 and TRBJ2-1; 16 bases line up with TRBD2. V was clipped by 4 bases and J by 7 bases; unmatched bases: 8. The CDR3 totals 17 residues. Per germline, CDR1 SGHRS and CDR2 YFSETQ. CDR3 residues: CASSPGTSGRVQNEQFF. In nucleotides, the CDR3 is TGCGCCAGCAGCCCTGGGACTAGCGGGAGGGTCCAGAATGAGCAGTTCTTC.